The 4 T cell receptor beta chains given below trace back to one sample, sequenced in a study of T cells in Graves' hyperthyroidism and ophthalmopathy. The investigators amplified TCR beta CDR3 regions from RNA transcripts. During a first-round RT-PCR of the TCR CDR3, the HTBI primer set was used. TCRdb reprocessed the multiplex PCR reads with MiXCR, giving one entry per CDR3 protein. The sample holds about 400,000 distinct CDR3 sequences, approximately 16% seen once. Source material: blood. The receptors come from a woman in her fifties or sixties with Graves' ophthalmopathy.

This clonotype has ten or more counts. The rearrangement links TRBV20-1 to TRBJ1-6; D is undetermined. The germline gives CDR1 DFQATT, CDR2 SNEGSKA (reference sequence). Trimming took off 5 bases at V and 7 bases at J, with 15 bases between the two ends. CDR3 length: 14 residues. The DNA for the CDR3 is TGCAGTGCTTGTCATTCCCTCGGGAATTCACCCCTCCACTTT. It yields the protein CSACHSLGNSPLHF.

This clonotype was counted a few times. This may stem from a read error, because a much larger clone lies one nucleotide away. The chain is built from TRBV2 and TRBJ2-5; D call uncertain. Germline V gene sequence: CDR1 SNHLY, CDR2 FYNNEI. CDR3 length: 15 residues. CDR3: CASSEAGFAQEAQYF. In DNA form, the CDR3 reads TGTGCCAGCAGTGAAGCAGGATTCGCCCAAGAGGCCCAGTACTTC. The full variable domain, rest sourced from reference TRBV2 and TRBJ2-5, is EPEVTQTPSHQVTQMGQEVILRCVPISNHLYFYWYRQILGQKVEFLVSFYNNEISEKSEIFDDQFSVERPDGSNFTLKIRSTKLEDSAMYFCASSEAGFAQEAQYFGPGTRLLVL.

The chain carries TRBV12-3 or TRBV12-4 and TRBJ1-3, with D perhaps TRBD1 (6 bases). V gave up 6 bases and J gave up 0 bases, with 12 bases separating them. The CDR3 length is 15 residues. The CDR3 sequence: CASRKDRNSGNTIYF. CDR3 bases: TGTGCCAGCAGAAAAGACAGGAACTCTGGAAACACCATATATTTT.

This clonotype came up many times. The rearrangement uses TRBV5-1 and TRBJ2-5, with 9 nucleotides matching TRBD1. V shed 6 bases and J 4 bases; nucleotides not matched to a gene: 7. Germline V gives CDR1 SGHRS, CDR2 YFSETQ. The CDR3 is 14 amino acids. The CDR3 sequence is CASTRPGQGETQYF. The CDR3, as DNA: TGCGCCAGCACCCGACCGGGACAGGGAGAGACCCAGTACTTC. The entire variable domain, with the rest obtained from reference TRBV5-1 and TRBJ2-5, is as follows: KAGVTQTPRYLIKTRGQQVTLSCSPISGHRSVSWYQQTPGQGLQFLFEYFSETQRNKGNFPGRFSGRQFSNSRSEMNVSTLELGDSALYLCASTRPGQGETQYFGPGTRLLVL.